Described below is a single TCR beta chain sequence and its context. The CDR3 runs to 17 residues. CDR1 is SGHDT, CDR2 YYEEEE, per germline. Trimming removed 4 bases from V and 4 bases from J; junction bases left unmatched: 13. The data originate from a study of blood T cell repertoires in COVID-19. Study context: T cells, B-cell-depleted T cells, or PBMCs provided the cDNA or gDNA that served as material.

The cohort comprised adults aged about 18 to 100 years residing in under 25 US areas. Participants reported their clinical history, and cohort assignment relied on those reports. Original processing methods: Estimated nucleated cell counts came from reference gene primer amplification. TCRdb keeps only in-frame clones here, not all; method: immunoSEQ multiplex PCR. V and J calls and clone size follow that table, whereas D and trimming were derived from the DNA. The sample shows about 140,000 clones, approximately 84% of them seen only once. The chain is built from TRBV5-6 and TRBJ1-2; 10 bases match TRBD1. Sequenced sample: PBMCs or T cells enriched from blood (not recorded which). This TCR was sampled from a woman under 30 who had been exposed to COVID-19. Here the CDR3 reads CASSTLVTGTGAYGYTF. The CDR3 DNA is TGTGCCAGCAGCACCCTAGTAACCGGGACAGGGGCCTATGGCTACACCTTC. Full variable domain (missing parts from reference TRBV5-6 and TRBJ1-2): DAGVTQSPTHLIKTRGQQVTLRCSPKSGHDTVSWYQQALGQGPQFIFQYYEEEERQRGNFPDRFSGHQFPNYSSELNVNALLLGDSALYLCASSTLVTGTGAYGYTFGSGTRLTVV.